This is a list of T cell receptor beta chains from one sample in a study of T cell repertoires in cytomegalovirus infection. TCRdb reprocessed the reads with MiXCR, giving one entry per CDR3 protein. Among some 100,000 distinct CDR3 sequences listed, about 25% were seen once. Sequenced sample: CD8+ T cells from PBMCs. These receptors all come from a human donor in good health (CMV status not recorded). Some clones in this sample may be carry-over from other donors' samples. Each CDR3 is given with its conserved first and last residue. The order of the fields is clone size, J gene, D gene, V gene, CDR3 DNA, CDR3 protein. D genes are given only for firm matches. Size values are once, few and many counts, or a class for expanded clones, and some rows have none.

abundance: NA
j_gene: TRBJ2-1
d_gene: TRBD1
v_gene: TRBV10-3
CDR3nt: TGTGCCATTAATGAACCGGGACAGGGCTACAATGAGCAGTTCTTC
CDR3aa: CAINEPGQGYNEQFF

abundance: NA
j_gene: TRBJ1-6
d_gene: NA
v_gene: TRBV5-4
CDR3nt: TGTGCCAGCAGCCCGGATGTGATGGGGGCCGGTTCACCCCTCCACTTT
CDR3aa: CASSPDVMGAGSPLHF

abundance: few
j_gene: TRBJ2-7
d_gene: NA
v_gene: TRBV20-1
CDR3nt: TGCAGTGCCAGAGGTAGTCAAGGGGGTTCCTACGAGCAGTACTTC
CDR3aa: CSARGSQGGSYEQYF

abundance: many
j_gene: TRBJ2-1
d_gene: TRBD2
v_gene: TRBV12-3/TRBV12-4
CDR3nt: TGTGCCAGCAGCCCGGGACTAGGCGTTAATGAGCAGTTCTTC
CDR3aa: CASSPGLGVNEQFF

abundance: NA
j_gene: TRBJ2-1
d_gene: NA
v_gene: TRBV7-9
CDR3nt: TGTGCCAGCAGCTTAGCCACAGTCGATGAGCAGTTCTTC
CDR3aa: CASSLATVDEQFF

abundance: many
j_gene: TRBJ2-6
d_gene: NA
v_gene: TRBV7-8
CDR3nt: TGTGCCAGCAGCTCGAGTTCAGGGGCCAACGTCCTGACTTTC
CDR3aa: CASSSSSGANVLTF

abundance: few
j_gene: TRBJ1-6
d_gene: TRBD1
v_gene: TRBV6-5
CDR3nt: TGTGCCAGCAGTTACGGGCGGACAGGGGACTCACCCCTCCACTTT
CDR3aa: CASSYGRTGDSPLHF

abundance: few
j_gene: TRBJ2-3
d_gene: TRBD1
v_gene: TRBV5-4
CDR3nt: TGTGCCAGCAGCGGGGACAGAGGGGATACGCAGTATTTT
CDR3aa: CASSGDRGDTQYF

abundance: few
j_gene: TRBJ1-4
d_gene: TRBD1
v_gene: TRBV5-1
CDR3nt: TGCGCCAGCAGCTCGGGACAGGGCTTTGAAAAACTGTTTTTT
CDR3aa: CASSSGQGFEKLFF

abundance: few
j_gene: TRBJ1-4
d_gene: TRBD1
v_gene: TRBV28
CDR3nt: TGTGCCAGCAACCCGACAGGGACAAATGAAAAACTGTTTTTT
CDR3aa: CASNPTGTNEKLFF

abundance: few
j_gene: TRBJ2-1
d_gene: TRBD1
v_gene: TRBV20-1
CDR3nt: TGCAGTGCGCGGACAGGTTACCGCAATGAGCAGTTCTTC
CDR3aa: CSARTGYRNEQFF

abundance: few
j_gene: TRBJ1-5
d_gene: NA
v_gene: TRBV4-1
CDR3nt: TGCGCCAGCAGCCAAGACGGCGGGACGGTTAGCAATCAGCCCCAGCATTTT
CDR3aa: CASSQDGGTVSNQPQHF

abundance: NA
j_gene: TRBJ1-1
d_gene: NA
v_gene: TRBV28
CDR3nt: TGTGCCAGCAGTCCCCCGGGGATGAACACTGAAGCTTTCTTT
CDR3aa: CASSPPGMNTEAFF

abundance: once
j_gene: TRBJ2-7
d_gene: TRBD2
v_gene: TRBV12-3/TRBV12-4
CDR3nt: TGTGCCAGCAACCCGGCGGGGGGTGGGGGCGAGCAGTACTTC
CDR3aa: CASNPAGGGGEQYF

abundance: NA
j_gene: TRBJ2-1
d_gene: NA
v_gene: TRBV6-1
CDR3nt: TGTGCCAGCAGCCTGGACTGGAGCTCCTACAATGAGCAGTTCTTC
CDR3aa: CASSLDWSSYNEQFF

abundance: many
j_gene: TRBJ1-5
d_gene: NA
v_gene: TRBV28
CDR3nt: TGTGCCAGCAGTTTATCGAGGTACGCGGGTCAGCCCCAGCATTTT
CDR3aa: CASSLSRYAGQPQHF

abundance: NA
j_gene: TRBJ2-7
d_gene: TRBD2
v_gene: TRBV19
CDR3nt: TGTGCCAGTAGTATAGGGGAGGGCTACGAGCAGTACTTC
CDR3aa: CASSIGEGYEQYF

abundance: NA
j_gene: TRBJ2-3
d_gene: TRBD1
v_gene: TRBV6-2/TRBV6-3
CDR3nt: TGTGCCAGCAGAACCAGGGGGCTCGCAGATACGCAGTATTTT
CDR3aa: CASRTRGLADTQYF

abundance: few
j_gene: TRBJ2-2
d_gene: NA
v_gene: TRBV6-5
CDR3nt: TGTGCCAGCAGCACGGGACAGAACACCGGGGAGCTGTTTTTT
CDR3aa: CASSTGQNTGELFF

abundance: NA
j_gene: TRBJ2-7
d_gene: NA
v_gene: TRBV19
CDR3nt: TGTGCCAGTAGTGCCCTGGACAGTTCCTACGAGCAGTACTTC
CDR3aa: CASSALDSSYEQYF

abundance: NA
j_gene: TRBJ1-2
d_gene: TRBD1
v_gene: TRBV9
CDR3nt: TGTGCCAGCAGCAGGACAGGGGGAGGAAACTATGGCTACACCTTC
CDR3aa: CASSRTGGGNYGYTF

abundance: NA
j_gene: TRBJ1-1
d_gene: NA
v_gene: TRBV18
CDR3nt: TGTGCCAGCTCACCACCGATTCACAGGGACGCTTTCTTT
CDR3aa: CASSPPIHRDAFF

abundance: NA
j_gene: TRBJ2-2
d_gene: NA
v_gene: TRBV30
CDR3nt: TGTGCCTGGAGTTTGGCCGGGGAGCTGTTTTTT
CDR3aa: CAWSLAGELFF

abundance: many
j_gene: TRBJ1-2
d_gene: NA
v_gene: TRBV28
CDR3nt: TGTGCCAGCAGTAATCGGGGGTCTCGGGGCTACACCTTC
CDR3aa: CASSNRGSRGYTF

abundance: NA
j_gene: TRBJ2-7
d_gene: TRBD2
v_gene: TRBV4-2
CDR3nt: TGTGCCAGCAGCCGCCCCAGGACTAGCGCCTCCTACGAGCAGTACTTC
CDR3aa: CASSRPRTSASYEQYF

abundance: NA
j_gene: TRBJ1-1
d_gene: NA
v_gene: TRBV5-4
CDR3nt: TGTGCCAGCAGCCCGAAACGGGGGGGGCAAATGAACACTGAAGCTTTCTTT
CDR3aa: CASSPKRGGQMNTEAFF

abundance: many
j_gene: TRBJ2-7
d_gene: NA
v_gene: TRBV4-1
CDR3nt: TGCGCCAGCAGCCAAGGCAGGGAATACGAGCAGTACTTC
CDR3aa: CASSQGREYEQYF

abundance: few
j_gene: TRBJ2-1
d_gene: NA
v_gene: TRBV6-2/TRBV6-3
CDR3nt: TGTGCCAGCATGGACATTTACAATGAGCAGTTCTTC
CDR3aa: CASMDIYNEQFF

abundance: few
j_gene: TRBJ1-5
d_gene: NA
v_gene: TRBV19
CDR3nt: TGTGCCAGTGGGGGCCAGACACCCTTGGGTTATCAGCCCCAGCATTTT
CDR3aa: CASGGQTPLGYQPQHF

abundance: NA
j_gene: TRBJ2-5
d_gene: NA
v_gene: TRBV5-6
CDR3nt: TGTGCCAGCAGCTTGGGAGGGGACCCGGGATGGACCCAGTACTTC
CDR3aa: CASSLGGDPGWTQYF

abundance: few
j_gene: TRBJ1-5
d_gene: NA
v_gene: TRBV28
CDR3nt: TGTGCCAGCAGGGGGGATAATCAGCCCCAGCATTTT
CDR3aa: CASRGDNQPQHF

abundance: few
j_gene: TRBJ2-1
d_gene: TRBD2
v_gene: TRBV11-3
CDR3nt: TGTGCCAGCAGCCCACCTAGCGGGGGGCGATACTCCTACAATGAGCAGTTCTTC
CDR3aa: CASSPPSGGRYSYNEQFF

abundance: NA
j_gene: TRBJ2-3
d_gene: NA
v_gene: TRBV2
CDR3nt: TGTGCCAGCACGGAATGGGACGCCCCTGGCACAGATACGCAGTATTTT
CDR3aa: CASTEWDAPGTDTQYF

abundance: NA
j_gene: TRBJ1-1
d_gene: TRBD1
v_gene: TRBV9
CDR3nt: TGTGCCAGCAGCGTCGGACAGGGGGATGAAGCTTTCTTT
CDR3aa: CASSVGQGDEAFF

abundance: many
j_gene: TRBJ1-5
d_gene: NA
v_gene: TRBV10-2
CDR3nt: TGCGCCAGCAGTGAGTCGCGGTCCAGGTCCCAGCATTTT
CDR3aa: CASSESRSRSQHF

abundance: NA
j_gene: TRBJ2-5
d_gene: NA
v_gene: TRBV4-3
CDR3nt: TGCGCCAGCAGCCAGGGAGACTTTGAAGAGACCCAGTACTTC
CDR3aa: CASSQGDFEETQYF

abundance: NA
j_gene: TRBJ2-3
d_gene: TRBD2
v_gene: TRBV13
CDR3nt: TGTGCCAGCAGCTTATCTTCGCGGGGGACCCGCACAGATACGCAGTATTTT
CDR3aa: CASSLSSRGTRTDTQYF

abundance: many
j_gene: TRBJ2-4
d_gene: TRBD2
v_gene: TRBV7-6
CDR3nt: TGTGCCAGCAGCTTACGGGGGGGCAAAAACATTCAGTACTTC
CDR3aa: CASSLRGGKNIQYF

abundance: many
j_gene: TRBJ2-5
d_gene: TRBD2
v_gene: TRBV7-8
CDR3nt: TGTGCCAGCAGCTTAGGGGCTAGCGGGAGAACACAAGAGACCCAGTACTTC
CDR3aa: CASSLGASGRTQETQYF

abundance: once
j_gene: TRBJ2-3
d_gene: NA
v_gene: TRBV15
CDR3nt: TGTGCCATCCCGGGCGCTAGCACAGATACGCAGTATTTT
CDR3aa: CAIPGASTDTQYF

abundance: few
j_gene: TRBJ2-2
d_gene: NA
v_gene: TRBV24-1
CDR3nt: TGTGCCACCAGTGCCACTCTGGGGACCGGGGAGCTGTTTTTT
CDR3aa: CATSATLGTGELFF

abundance: many
j_gene: TRBJ1-6
d_gene: NA
v_gene: TRBV7-2
CDR3nt: TGTGCCAGCAGCCCAGAGCAGGGGCTTACATATAATTCACCCCTCCACTTT
CDR3aa: CASSPEQGLTYNSPLHF

abundance: NA
j_gene: TRBJ1-1
d_gene: NA
v_gene: TRBV28
CDR3nt: TGTGCCAGCAGTTTAATACAGAACACTGAAGCTTTCTTT
CDR3aa: CASSLIQNTEAFF

abundance: few
j_gene: TRBJ1-6
d_gene: NA
v_gene: TRBV20-1
CDR3nt: TGCAGTGCGAAGGACCCTTACTCCTATAATTCACCCCTCCACTTT
CDR3aa: CSAKDPYSYNSPLHF

abundance: few
j_gene: TRBJ2-3
d_gene: TRBD2
v_gene: TRBV7-2
CDR3nt: TGTGCCAGCAGCTTACAGCTCGGGACTAGCGGGAGGAGGGCAGATACGCAGTATTTT
CDR3aa: CASSLQLGTSGRRADTQYF

abundance: few
j_gene: TRBJ2-3
d_gene: NA
v_gene: TRBV28
CDR3nt: TGTGCCAGCAGTTTAATGGACTCAACTAGCACAGATACGCAGTATTTT
CDR3aa: CASSLMDSTSTDTQYF

abundance: many
j_gene: TRBJ2-3
d_gene: TRBD2
v_gene: TRBV4-1
CDR3nt: TGCGCCAGCAGCCAAGATGCGGGAGCGGCAGATACGCAGTATTTT
CDR3aa: CASSQDAGAADTQYF

abundance: few
j_gene: TRBJ1-1
d_gene: TRBD1
v_gene: TRBV10-3
CDR3nt: TGTGCCATCAGTGAGGGACAGGGGGAGAACACTGAAGCTTTCTTT
CDR3aa: CAISEGQGENTEAFF

abundance: few
j_gene: TRBJ2-1
d_gene: NA
v_gene: TRBV14
CDR3nt: TGTGCCAGCACCCGGAGGGCCAGGGACAATGAGCAGTTCTTC
CDR3aa: CASTRRARDNEQFF

abundance: many
j_gene: TRBJ2-7
d_gene: NA
v_gene: TRBV5-6
CDR3nt: TGTGCCAGCAGCCAGGGTCAGAACGAGCAGTACTTC
CDR3aa: CASSQGQNEQYF

abundance: NA
j_gene: TRBJ2-2
d_gene: NA
v_gene: TRBV6-1
CDR3nt: TGTGCCAGCAGTGAGTCGATCACCGGGGAGCTGTTTTTT
CDR3aa: CASSESITGELFF

abundance: many
j_gene: TRBJ2-3
d_gene: NA
v_gene: TRBV11-2
CDR3nt: TGTGCCAGCAGCCAGACAGATACGCAGTATTTT
CDR3aa: CASSQTDTQYF

abundance: medium-sized
j_gene: TRBJ2-7
d_gene: NA
v_gene: TRBV29-1
CDR3nt: TGCAGCGTTGAGGGGACCGCCCCAGGGCAGTACTTC
CDR3aa: CSVEGTAPGQYF